Below, 19 T cell receptor beta chains from the same sample are listed, as sequenced in a study of blood T cell repertoires in COVID-19 (dated by TCRdb to 2019 to 2021). To prepare the library, the immunoSEQ multiplex PCR assay was applied. What TCRdb holds here is the immuneACCESS table cut down to in-frame rearrangements. Part of the clones is not present; checked against another copy, under half of the missing clones reflect an unresolved V gene, and the others are unexplained. The sample table contains 80,000 to 100,000 clones; only one count was recorded for roughly 82% of them. The ten biggest clones cover roughly 11% of the sample. Sequencing used peripheral blood. These receptors all come from a man aged 65 to 79 with active or convalescent COVID-19.

The chain has TRBV4-1 and TRBJ2-7, with 8 bases aligning to TRBD1. The CDR3 runs to 14 residues. Trimming took 1 base from V and 3 from J; bases not matched to a gene: 2. Germline V lookup: CDR1 MGHRA, CDR2 YSYEKL. DNA of the CDR3: TGCGCCAGCAGCCAAGGACAGGGGTTCTACGAGCAGTACTTC. This sequence encodes CASSQGQGFYEQYF.

The CDR3 sequence is CASSPQGTFQETQYF. CDR3 in DNA: TGCGCCAGCAGCCCACAAGGGACTTTCCAAGAGACCCAGTACTTC. The rearrangement links TRBV5-1 to TRBJ2-5; perhaps TRBD2 as D (6 bases). In germline, CDR1 is SGHRS, CDR2 YFSETQ. The CDR3 totals 15 residues. Trimming cost V 4 bases and J 1 base, with 14 bases left between them.

This chain connects TRBV5-6 to TRBJ1-2; no clear D. Germline V CDR1 and CDR2: SGHDT, YYEEEE. The CDR3 is 15 residues long. With 4 bases removed from V and 1 base from J, the gap between germline ends came to 14 bases. The CDR3, as DNA: TGTGCCAGCAGCCCGGTTCTACGAAGTAACTATGGCTACACCTTC. Its translation is CASSPVLRSNYGYTF.

The chain combines TRBV7-9 with TRBJ2-3; tentative D call: TRBD1 (5 bases). Germline CDR1 SEHNR, CDR2 FQNEAQ (reference sequence). This CDR3 spans 14 amino acids. Trimming pared 1 base from V and 4 bases from J, leaving 9 bases between. The CDR3 nucleotides read TGTGCCAGCAGCTTAGGGGGCTGGTCAGATACGCAGTATTTT. Protein sequence: CASSLGGWSDTQYF.

The DNA of the CDR3 is TGTGCCAGCAGCCGAACCCAGGGTGCGTCCTATAATTCACCCCTCCACTTT. This sequence encodes CASSRTQGASYNSPLHF. This rearrangement joins TRBV3-1 (or the pseudogene TRBV3-2) to TRBJ1-6; possible D gene TRBD1, 5 bases. Trimming left V 4 bases short and J 1 base short, with 14 bases between. Looked up from germline, CDR1 is LGHDT and CDR2 is YNNKEL (reference sequence). This CDR3 contains 17 residues.

The chain joins TRBV5-4 to TRBJ1-6; a possible D gene is TRBD1 (5 bases). Germline CDR1 and CDR2: SGHNT and YYREEE (reference sequence). The length of the CDR3 is 15 residues. The V gene lost 4 bases and the J gene lost 6 bases, with 14 bases spanning the gap. The CDR3 sequence: CASSQTAGPNSPLHF. The CDR3 DNA is TGTGCCAGCAGCCAGACAGCCGGGCCTAATTCACCCCTCCACTTT.

The V and J genes are TRBV5-4 and TRBJ1-4; D unresolved. Trimming took 0 bases from V and 0 from J, leaving 9 bases between them. Germline V CDR1 and CDR2: SGHNT, YYREEE (reference sequence). This CDR3 has 16 residues. The CDR3 nucleotides are TGTGCCAGCAGCTTGGCCGGAGCTGCAACTAATGAAAAACTGTTTTTT. Its protein product is CASSLAGAATNEKLFF.

The V call is TRBV4-1, the J call TRBJ2-1, with 13 bases lining up with TRBD2. The CDR3 contains 15 residues. V lost 4 bases to trimming and J lost 10 bases; unmatched junction nucleotides: 7. Germline loops: CDR1 MGHRA, CDR2 YSYEKL. The CDR3 here is CASSPGTSGVWEQFF. The CDR3 DNA is TGCGCCAGCAGCCCCGGGACTAGCGGGGTCTGGGAGCAGTTCTTC.

The CDR3 DNA follows: TGTGCCAGCGGCCGGGCGGGTGGCTACACCTTC. Protein: CASGRAGGYTF. The chain recombines TRBV12-3 or TRBV12-4 with TRBJ1-2, with D unresolved. V lost 8 bases and J 7 bases, leaving 11 bases between the germline ends. The CDR3 sequence is 11 residues long.

The chain links TRBV7-6 to TRBJ1-1; possible D gene TRBD1, 6 bases. CDR3 length equals 15 residues. Trimming removed 5 bases at V and 4 bases at J, with 17 bases between. The germline V gene has CDR1 SGHVS and CDR2 FNYEAQ. The CDR3 region is CASSPNSGVGTEAFF. The CDR3 DNA reads TGTGCCAGCAGCCCCAACTCAGGGGTCGGCACTGAAGCTTTCTTT.

V is TRBV18 and J is TRBJ2-7; possibly TRBD1 for D (6 bases). V lost 4 bases to trimming and J lost 7 bases, with 17 bases between them. The germline V gene has CDR1 KGHSH and CDR2 LQKENI. This CDR3 spans 14 amino acids. CDR3 sequence (DNA): TGTGCCAGCTCACGACGACAGGATAGACGAGAGCAGTACTTC. This encodes CASSRRQDRREQYF. The complete variable domain, with remaining parts taken from reference TRBV18 and TRBJ2-7, reads NAGVMQNPRHLVRRRGQEARLRCSPMKGHSHVYWYRQLPEEGLKFMVYLQKENIIDESGMPKERFSAEFPKEGPSILRIQQVVRGDSAAYFCASSRRQDRREQYFGPGTRLTVT.

The V and J genes are TRBV6-2 or TRBV6-3 and TRBJ2-5; 13 positions match TRBD2. CDR3 length: 18 residues. Per germline, CDR1 MNHEY and CDR2 SVGEGT. V was clipped by 2 bases and J by 0 bases; unmatched bases: 6. The CDR3 reads CASSYLRTSGGYQETQYF. CDR3 coding DNA: TGTGCCAGCAGTTACCTTCGGACTAGCGGGGGATACCAAGAGACCCAGTACTTC.

The rearrangement uses TRBV11-2 and TRBJ1-1; the match to TRBD1 covers 8 bases. CDR3 length: 15 amino acids. Germline values: CDR1 SGHAT, CDR2 FQNNGV. The V and J ends lost 4 bases and 5 bases, in that order; junction bases with no gene match: 9. The CDR3 loop reads CASSSQDRVGTEAFF. The DNA for the CDR3 is TGTGCCAGCAGCTCCCAGGACAGGGTAGGAACTGAAGCTTTCTTT.

This clone is a singleton in its sample. The chain is built from TRBV16 and TRBJ2-6; 8 bases line up with TRBD1. There are 16 residues in the CDR3. Germline CDR1 and CDR2: KGHSY and FQNENV. With V trimmed by 4 bases and J by 3 bases, 5 bases remained unmatched. The DNA for the CDR3 is TGTGCCAGCAGCCGAAGGACAGGGCATGGGGCCAACGTCCTGACTTTC. Protein sequence: CASSRRTGHGANVLTF. The full variable domain, with the rest looked up from reference TRBV16 and TRBJ2-6, is GEEVAQTPKHLVRGEGQKAKLYCAPIKGHSYVFWYQQVLKNEFKFLISFQNENVFDETGMPKERFSAKCLPNSPCSLEIQATKLEDSAVYFCASSRRTGHGANVLTFGAGSRLTVL.

The CDR3 coding sequence is TGTGCCACCAGTGATTCCGGGACTAGGGGTACAGATACGCAGTATTTT. It codes for CATSDSGTRGTDTQYF. This chain links TRBV24-1 with TRBJ2-3; 8 nucleotides agree with TRBD2. The germline V gene has CDR1 KGHDR and CDR2 SFDVKD. The CDR3 extends over 16 amino acids. Germline trimming cut 2 bases from V and 3 bases from J; bases unmatched to any gene: 6.

This clone showed up just once. The CDR3 nucleotides read TGTGCCAGCTCGGCCGGGACAGAGAACACTGAAGCTTTCTTT. Translated: CASSAGTENTEAFF. The gene calls are TRBV18 and TRBJ1-1, with 7 bases aligning to TRBD1. Per the germline V gene, CDR1 is KGHSH and CDR2 is LQKENI. Trimming at V came to 6 bases and at J to 1 base, leaving 5 bases not matched to a gene. This CDR3 is built from 14 residues.

This clone was picked up one time. This chain uses TRBV15 with TRBJ2-1, with 10 bases fitting TRBD2. CDR1 and CDR2 from the germline V gene are LNHNV and YYDKDF (reference sequence). V was pared by 4 bases and J by 6 bases, with 6 bases of the junction left unmatched. CDR3 size: 15 residues. CDR3 nucleotides: TGTGCCACCAGCATCCAAGCGGGGGGGCCCAATGAGCAGTTCTTC. Translating gives CATSIQAGGPNEQFF.

Here the CDR3 DNA reads TGTGCCAGCAGTTACGGTAGCGAGCAGTACTTC. This codes for CASSYGSEQYF. The V gene is TRBV6-6, the J gene TRBJ2-7; unclear D gene. The CDR3 spans 11 residues. The germline gives CDR1 MNHNY, CDR2 SVGAGI (reference sequence). Trimming took 2 bases from V and 6 from J, leaving 5 bases between them.

J is TRBJ1-1 and V is TRBV11-2, with 7 positions matching TRBD1. This CDR3 comprises 13 residues. Germline lookup yields CDR1 SGHAT and CDR2 FQNNGV. The trim removed 4 bases at V and 3 bases at J, leaving 2 bases unmatched. The CDR3 sequence: CASSSTGDTEAFF. Written as DNA, the CDR3 is TGTGCCAGCAGCTCTACAGGGGACACTGAAGCTTTCTTT.